A single sample gave rise to the 20 T cell receptor beta chains below, sequenced in a study of a mutant IDH1 vaccine in newly diagnosed glioma. The time point was: week 35, safety follow-up. Each vaccine dose was 300 ug of mutant IDH1 20-mer peptide, with topical imiquimod. The assay was immunoSEQ multiplex PCR, and TCRdb's table has in-frame clones only and misses some. The sample lists just under 70,000 clones, 84% occurring once. Antigens for these TCRs are unknown. This material consisted of PBMCs, taken from a glioma patient whose treatment included an IDH1 peptide vaccine. The receptors stem from a man aged 18-30 years with glioma.

This clone was detected a few times. The V gene is TRBV28, the J gene TRBJ1-1; D is ambiguous. The ends were cut back, 7 bases at V and 1 base at J, with 4 bases in the middle. This CDR3 region has 11 residues. The germline V gene encodes CDR1 MDHEN and CDR2 SYDVKM. The CDR3 sequence: CASNQNTEAFF. DNA of the CDR3: TGTGCCAGCAACCAGAACACTGAAGCTTTCTTT.

This chain links TRBV5-1 with TRBJ1-2; unclear D gene. V was trimmed by 0 bases and J by 0 bases, leaving 9 bases between them. Germline assignment: CDR1 SGHRS and CDR2 YFSETQ. This CDR3 region has 15 residues. The CDR3, as DNA: TGCGCCAGCAGCTTGGCTTGGAGGGCTAACTATGGCTACACCTTC. It codes for CASSLAWRANYGYTF. The variable domain in full, with the rest retrieved from reference TRBV5-1 and TRBJ1-2, is KAGVTQTPRYLIKTRGQQVTLSCSPISGHRSVSWYQQTPGQGLQFLFEYFSETQRNKGNFPGRFSGRQFSNSRSEMNVSTLELGDSALYLCASSLAWRANYGYTFGSGTRLTVV.

The chain recombines TRBV6-4 with TRBJ2-1; 11 nucleotides line up with TRBD2. V lost 0 bases and J lost 8; bases outside the gene matches: 3. The germline V gene encodes CDR1 MRHNA and CDR2 SNTAGT. The CDR3 consists of 15 residues. CDR3 in amino acids: CASSDSTSGSDEQFF. The CDR3, as DNA: TGTGCCAGCAGTGACTCAACTAGCGGGAGCGATGAGCAGTTCTTC.

The chain is built from TRBV7-9 and TRBJ1-1; possibly TRBD1 for D (5 bases). Germline CDR1 reads SEHNR; CDR2 reads FQNEAQ (reference sequence). The V end lost 5 bases, the J end lost 2 bases, and 12 bases lay between the germline ends. The CDR3 runs to 14 residues. The CDR3 sequence: CASSADTINTEAFF. The CDR3 DNA reads as TGTGCCAGCAGCGCGGACACCATTAACACTGAAGCTTTCTTT.

This clone was seen a handful of times. The chain joins TRBV7-2 to TRBJ1-5; TRBD1 aligns across 7 bases. CDR1 is SGHTA and CDR2 is FQGNSA in the germline V gene. The CDR3 spans 15 residues. After removal of 1 base from V and 4 bases from J, the junction contained 4 bases not matched to a gene. CDR3 DNA sequence: TGTGCCAGCAGCTTAGTTGGGACAGCAAATCAGCCCCAGCATTTT. Translating it yields CASSLVGTANQPQHF.

The chain couples TRBV19 to TRBJ1-1; perhaps TRBD1 as D (6 bases). The germline gives CDR1 LNHDA, CDR2 SQIVND (reference sequence). The CDR3 is 16 residues long. V was pared by 6 bases and J by 2 bases, with 19 bases between. The CDR3 DNA is TGTGCCAGTAGCAACACAGGGAGTGGGGTAAACACTGAAGCTTTCTTT. This gives the protein CASSNTGSGVNTEAFF.

V is TRBV18 and J is TRBJ1-1, with D unclear. The CDR3 is 13 residues long. The V and J ends lost 3 bases and 0 bases respectively, with 5 bases between them. Germline CDR1 is KGHSH and CDR2 is LQKENI. CDR3 bases: TGTGCCAGCTCACCGACTGTGAACACTGAAGCTTTCTTT. Its protein product is CASSPTVNTEAFF.

This sequence joins TRBV29-1 and TRBJ2-3; D might be TRBD2 (5 bases). The germline gives CDR1 SQVTM, CDR2 ANQGSEA. Trimming shortened V by 4 bases and J by 6 bases, and 11 bases separated the two germline ends. The CDR3 is 12 residues long. The CDR3 spells CSVGRVTDTQYF. CDR3 coding DNA: TGCAGCGTTGGGCGGGTTACTGATACGCAGTATTTT.

The V gene is TRBV9, the J gene TRBJ1-3; D ambiguous. The CDR3 totals 15 residues. Trimming left V 0 bases short and J 6 bases short, with 13 bases between. CDR1 is SGDLS, CDR2 YYNGEE, per germline. The CDR3 DNA sequence: TGTGCCAGCAGCGTAGAGGACTACGGCGAAAACACCATATATTTT. Protein sequence: CASSVEDYGENTIYF.

The chain links TRBV5-1 to TRBJ1-3; D unresolved. The CDR3 runs 15 residues. Germline CDR1 is SGHRS and CDR2 is YFSETQ. The V end was cut by 0 bases, the J end by 1 base, with 8 bases between. In nucleotides, the CDR3 is TGCGCCAGCAGCTTGGTACCAGGTTCTGGAAACACCATATATTTT. Its translation: CASSLVPGSGNTIYF. The variable domain in full, with the rest retrieved from reference TRBV5-1 and TRBJ1-3, is KAGVTQTPRYLIKTRGQQVTLSCSPISGHRSVSWYQQTPGQGLQFLFEYFSETQRNKGNFPGRFSGRQFSNSRSEMNVSTLELGDSALYLCASSLVPGSGNTIYFGEGSWLTVV.

J is TRBJ1-5 and V is TRBV7-2; TRBD1 agrees at 9 bases. Germline V lookup: CDR1 SGHTA, CDR2 FQGNSA. The CDR3 length is 16 residues. V dropped 5 bases and J dropped 9; count of bases not matched to a gene: 14. The CDR3 protein is CASSRGPTGGMGPQHF. As DNA, the CDR3 is TGTGCCAGCAGCCGGGGGCCGACAGGGGGAATGGGGCCCCAGCATTTT.

The genes are TRBV2 and TRBJ2-2; 12 bases line up with TRBD2. After removal of 1 base from V and 1 base from J, the junction contained 4 bases not matched to a gene. This CDR3 comprises 18 residues. The germline V gene has CDR1 SNHLY and CDR2 FYNNEI. CDR3 bases: TGTGCCAGCAGTGAAGGACTAGCGGGGGCCCTGAACACCGGGGAGCTGTTTTTT. Its protein is CASSEGLAGALNTGELFF.

This chain uses TRBV7-9 with TRBJ1-4; TRBD1 aligns across 10 bases. Trimming removed 4 bases from V and 10 bases from J; junction bases left unmatched: 3. The CDR3 runs to 13 residues. Per germline, CDR1 SEHNR and CDR2 FQNEAQ (reference sequence). CDR3 coding DNA: TGTGCCAGCAGCTACCGGACAGGGGGAAAACTGTTTTTT. This gives the protein CASSYRTGGKLFF.

In the case of this clone: One junction end disagrees with the germline gene, perhaps due to a read error. The chain links TRBV7-7 to TRBJ2-1, with D uncertain. Germline values: CDR1 SSHAT, CDR2 FNYEAQ (reference sequence). The CDR3 extends over 16 amino acids. This CDR3 reads CASSLDHSSSYNEQFF. The DNA for the CDR3 is TGTGCTAGCAGCTTAGACCACTCAAGCTCCTACAATGAGCAGTTCTTC.

This clone was observed a handful of times. V and J are TRBV28 and TRBJ2-2; TRBD2 might be the D (6 bases). The CDR3 spans 13 residues. The V and J ends lost 3 bases and 4 bases respectively, with 6 bases between them. The germline gives CDR1 MDHEN, CDR2 SYDVKM. CDR3 sequence reads: CASSLGGTGELFF. CDR3 coding DNA: TGTGCCAGCAGTTTGGGGGGCACCGGGGAGCTGTTTTTT.

CDR3 sequence: CASSQGTTRAYEQYF. The DNA for the CDR3 is TGTGCCAGCAGTCAGGGGACCACTCGAGCTTACGAGCAGTACTTC. V is TRBV6-5 and J is TRBJ2-7, with D possibly being TRBD1 (6 bases). The CDR3 consists of 15 residues. Trimming shortened V by 5 bases and J by 4 bases, and 18 bases separated the two germline ends. CDR1 is MNHEY and CDR2 is SVGAGI in the germline V gene.

The CDR3 DNA sequence: TGCGCCAGCAGCCAAGATCTGTGGGATTTCAGCATGAACACTGAAGCTTTCTTT. This translates into CASSQDLWDFSMNTEAFF. V gene TRBV4-3 combines with J gene TRBJ1-1; no clear D. Germline V gene lookup returns CDR1 LGHNA and CDR2 YSLEER. The V gene lost 0 bases and the J gene lost 0 bases, with 17 bases spanning the gap. The CDR3 has 18 residues.

The CDR3 coding sequence is TGTGCCAGCAGCTTGGACTTACAAGAGACCCAGTACTTC. Protein sequence: CASSLDLQETQYF. The chain combines TRBV5-5 with TRBJ2-5, with D unclear. V lost 0 bases and J 2 bases, leaving 5 bases between the germline ends. The germline V gene has CDR1 SGHKS and CDR2 YYEKEE (reference sequence). The CDR3 is 13 amino acids.

The chain has TRBV7-9 and TRBJ2-1; D is unresolved. Germline V gene lookup returns CDR1 SEHNR and CDR2 FQNEAQ (reference sequence). V lost 4 bases to trimming and J lost 6 bases, with 13 bases between them. The CDR3 runs to 14 residues. This CDR3 is CASSSGTRRNEQFF. CDR3 nucleotides: TGTGCCAGCAGCTCCGGAACACGGCGCAATGAGCAGTTCTTC.

Comment on this clone: The limits of the CDR3 on the DNA are not certain, so only TCRdb's listed CDR3 is given. The chain carries TRBV21-1 and TRBJ2-1; the table's D call, TRBD1, was not checked against the DNA. TRBV21-1 is an annotated pseudogene. The CDR3 length is 14 residues, termini included. The CDR3 sequence: CASSKVGTGNEQFF.